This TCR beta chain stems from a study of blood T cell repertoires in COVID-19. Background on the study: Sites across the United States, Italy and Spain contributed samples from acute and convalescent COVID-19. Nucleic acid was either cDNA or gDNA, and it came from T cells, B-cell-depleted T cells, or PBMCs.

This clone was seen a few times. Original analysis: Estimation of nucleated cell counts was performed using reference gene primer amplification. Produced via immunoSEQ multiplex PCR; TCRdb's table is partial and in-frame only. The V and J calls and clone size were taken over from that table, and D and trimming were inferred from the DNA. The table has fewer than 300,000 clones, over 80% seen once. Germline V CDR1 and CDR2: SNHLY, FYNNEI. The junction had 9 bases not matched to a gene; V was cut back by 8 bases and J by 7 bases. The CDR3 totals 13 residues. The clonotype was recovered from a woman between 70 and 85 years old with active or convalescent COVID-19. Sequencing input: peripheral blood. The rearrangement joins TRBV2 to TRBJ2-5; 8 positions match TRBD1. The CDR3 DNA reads TGTGCCAGCTCCGACAGGGGTGAAGGGACCCAGTACTTC. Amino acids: CASSDRGEGTQYF. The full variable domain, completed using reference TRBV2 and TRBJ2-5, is EPEVTQTPSHQVTQMGQEVILRCVPISNHLYFYWYRQILGQKVEFLVSFYNNEISEKSEIFDDQFSVERPDGSNFTLKIRSTKLEDSAMYFCASSDRGEGTQYFGPGTRLLVL.